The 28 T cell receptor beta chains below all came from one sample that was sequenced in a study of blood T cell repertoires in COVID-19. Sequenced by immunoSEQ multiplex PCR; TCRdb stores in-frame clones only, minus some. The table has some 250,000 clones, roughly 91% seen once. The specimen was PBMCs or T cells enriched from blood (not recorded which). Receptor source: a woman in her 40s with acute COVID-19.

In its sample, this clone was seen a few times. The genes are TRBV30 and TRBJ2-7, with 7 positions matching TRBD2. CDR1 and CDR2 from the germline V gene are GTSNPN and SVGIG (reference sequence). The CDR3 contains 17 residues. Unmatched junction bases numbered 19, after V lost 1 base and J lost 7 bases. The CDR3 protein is CAWSALGRLAAVREQYF. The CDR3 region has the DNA TGTGCCTGGAGTGCTTTGGGTAGGCTAGCGGCCGTTCGGGAGCAGTACTTC. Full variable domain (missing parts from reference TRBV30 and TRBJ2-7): SQTIHQWPATLVQPVGSPLSLECTVEGTSNPNLYWYRQAAGRGLQLLFYSVGIGQISSEVPQNLSASRPQDRQFILSSKKLLLSDSGFYLCAWSALGRLAAVREQYFGPGTRLTVT.

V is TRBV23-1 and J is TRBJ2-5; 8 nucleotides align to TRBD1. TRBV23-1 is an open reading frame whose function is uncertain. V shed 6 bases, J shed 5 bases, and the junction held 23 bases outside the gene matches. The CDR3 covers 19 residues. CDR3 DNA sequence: TGCGCCAGCAGCAGTATTATACCCCGAGACAGGGGTCAGGCGGAGACCCAGTACTTC. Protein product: CASSSIIPRDRGQAETQYF.

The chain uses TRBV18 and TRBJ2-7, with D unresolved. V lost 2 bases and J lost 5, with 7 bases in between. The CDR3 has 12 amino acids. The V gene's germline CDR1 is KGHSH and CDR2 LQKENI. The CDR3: CASSPLADEQYF. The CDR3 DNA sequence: TGTGCCAGCTCACCATTGGCGGACGAGCAGTACTTC.

CDR3 coding DNA: TGTGCCAGCAGTTTATACGGGACAAAGAACACTGAAGCTTTCTTT. Amino acids: CASSLYGTKNTEAFF. The chain uses TRBV28 and TRBJ1-1, with a possible D match to TRBD1 (6 bases). The CDR3 runs to 15 residues. Germline V gene lookup returns CDR1 MDHEN and CDR2 SYDVKM. Trimming took 1 base from V and 1 from J, leaving 10 bases between them.

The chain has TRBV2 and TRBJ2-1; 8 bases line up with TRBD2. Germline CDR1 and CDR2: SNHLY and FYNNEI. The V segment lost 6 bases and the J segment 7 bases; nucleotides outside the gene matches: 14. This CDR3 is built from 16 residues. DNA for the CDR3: TGTGCCAGCAGGGGTGGGGGAGCGGGGGTAGCAAATGAGCAGTTCTTC. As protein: CASRGGGAGVANEQFF.

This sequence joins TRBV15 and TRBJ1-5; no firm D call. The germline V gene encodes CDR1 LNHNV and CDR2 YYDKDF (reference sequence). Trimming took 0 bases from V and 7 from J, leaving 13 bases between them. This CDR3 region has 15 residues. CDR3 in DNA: TGTGCCACCAGCAGAGATCGTAGCGATAAACAGCCCCAGCATTTT. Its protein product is CATSRDRSDKQPQHF.

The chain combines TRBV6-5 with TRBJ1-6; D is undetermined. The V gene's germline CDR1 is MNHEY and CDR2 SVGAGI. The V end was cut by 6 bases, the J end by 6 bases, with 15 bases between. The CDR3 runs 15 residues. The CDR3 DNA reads TGTGCCAGCAGCTTCAGAGCGGGGAGTAATTCACCCCTCCACTTT. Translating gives CASSFRAGSNSPLHF.

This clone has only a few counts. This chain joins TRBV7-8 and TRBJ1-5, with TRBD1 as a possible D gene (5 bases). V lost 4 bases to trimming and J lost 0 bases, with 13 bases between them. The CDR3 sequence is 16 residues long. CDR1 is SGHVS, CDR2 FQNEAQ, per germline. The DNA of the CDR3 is TGTGCCAGCAGCTCAACCTGGCAGGGTAGCAATCAGCCCCAGCATTTT. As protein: CASSSTWQGSNQPQHF.

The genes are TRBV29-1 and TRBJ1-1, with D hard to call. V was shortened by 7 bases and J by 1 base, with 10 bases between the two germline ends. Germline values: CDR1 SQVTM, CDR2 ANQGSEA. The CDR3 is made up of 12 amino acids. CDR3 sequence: CSARHGNTEAFF. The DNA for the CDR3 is TGCAGCGCTCGACATGGGAACACTGAAGCTTTCTTT.

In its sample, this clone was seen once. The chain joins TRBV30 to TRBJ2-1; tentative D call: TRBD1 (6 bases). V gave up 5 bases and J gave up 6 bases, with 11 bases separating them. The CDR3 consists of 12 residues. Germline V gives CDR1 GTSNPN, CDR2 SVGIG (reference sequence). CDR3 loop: CAWDVRGNEQFF. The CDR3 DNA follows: TGTGCCTGGGACGTCAGGGGCAATGAGCAGTTCTTC.

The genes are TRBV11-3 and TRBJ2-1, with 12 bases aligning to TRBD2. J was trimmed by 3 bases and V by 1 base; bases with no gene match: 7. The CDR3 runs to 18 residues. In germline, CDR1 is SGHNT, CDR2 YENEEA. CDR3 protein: CASSLGGTSGLGYNEQFF. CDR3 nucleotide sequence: TGTGCCAGCAGCTTAGGAGGGACTAGCGGGCTTGGCTACAATGAGCAGTTCTTC.

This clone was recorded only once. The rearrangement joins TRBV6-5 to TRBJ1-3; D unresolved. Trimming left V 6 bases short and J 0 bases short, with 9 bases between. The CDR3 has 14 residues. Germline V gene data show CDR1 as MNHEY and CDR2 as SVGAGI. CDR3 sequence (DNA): TGTGCCAGCAGCCCAGATTCCTCTGGAAACACCATATATTTT. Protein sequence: CASSPDSSGNTIYF.

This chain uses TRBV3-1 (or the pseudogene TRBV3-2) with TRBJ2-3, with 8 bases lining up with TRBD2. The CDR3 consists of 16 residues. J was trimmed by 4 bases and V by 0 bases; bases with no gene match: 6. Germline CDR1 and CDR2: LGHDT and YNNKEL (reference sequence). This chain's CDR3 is CASSQDRETSADTQYF. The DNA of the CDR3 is TGTGCCAGCAGCCAAGACCGGGAGACTAGCGCAGATACGCAGTATTTT.

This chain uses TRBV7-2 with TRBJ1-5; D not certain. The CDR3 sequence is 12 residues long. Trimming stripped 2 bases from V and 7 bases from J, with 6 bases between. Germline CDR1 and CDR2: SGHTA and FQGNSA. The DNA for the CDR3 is TGTGCCAGCAGCTTAAGGAGCCAGCCCCAGCATTTT. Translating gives CASSLRSQPQHF.

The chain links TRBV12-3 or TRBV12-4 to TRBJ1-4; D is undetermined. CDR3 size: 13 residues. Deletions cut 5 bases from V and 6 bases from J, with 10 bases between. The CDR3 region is CASSPTYYEKLFF. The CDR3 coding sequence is TGTGCCAGCAGTCCTACTTATTATGAAAAACTGTTTTTT.

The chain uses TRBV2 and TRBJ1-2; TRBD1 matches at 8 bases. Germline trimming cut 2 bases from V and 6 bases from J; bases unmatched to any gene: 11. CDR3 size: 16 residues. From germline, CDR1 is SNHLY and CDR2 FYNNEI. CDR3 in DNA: TGTGCCAGCAGTGAAACGGGTGACAGGGGATGGAATGGCTACACCTTC. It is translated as CASSETGDRGWNGYTF.

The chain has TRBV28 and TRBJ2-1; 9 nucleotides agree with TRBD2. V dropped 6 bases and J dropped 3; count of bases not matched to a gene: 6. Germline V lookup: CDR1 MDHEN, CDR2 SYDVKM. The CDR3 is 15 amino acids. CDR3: CASSEAGGFYNEQFF. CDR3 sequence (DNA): TGTGCCAGCAGCGAAGCGGGAGGTTTCTACAATGAGCAGTTCTTC.

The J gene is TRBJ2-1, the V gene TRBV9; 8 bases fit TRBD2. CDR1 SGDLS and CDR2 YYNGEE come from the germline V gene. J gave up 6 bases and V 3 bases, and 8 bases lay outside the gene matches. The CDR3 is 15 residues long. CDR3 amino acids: CASSAGGGYSNEQFF. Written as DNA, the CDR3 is TGTGCCAGCAGCGCCGGCGGGGGGTATAGCAATGAGCAGTTCTTC. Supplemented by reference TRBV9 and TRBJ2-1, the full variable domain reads DSGVTQTPKHLITATGQRVTLRCSPRSGDLSVYWYQQSLDQGLQFLIQYYNGEERAKGNILERFSAQQFPDLHSELNLSSLELGDSALYFCASSAGGGYSNEQFFGPGTRLTVL.

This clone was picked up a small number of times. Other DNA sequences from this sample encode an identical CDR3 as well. The CDR3 DNA sequence: TGCGCCAGCAGCCCCGGACTAGCGGGAGTCAATGAGCAGTTCTTC. Its protein is CASSPGLAGVNEQFF. The chain carries TRBV5-1 and TRBJ2-1, with 13 bases that match TRBD2. Unmatched junction bases numbered 4, after V lost 4 bases and J lost 6 bases. Germline V gene lookup returns CDR1 SGHRS and CDR2 YFSETQ. The CDR3 loop spans 15 amino acids.

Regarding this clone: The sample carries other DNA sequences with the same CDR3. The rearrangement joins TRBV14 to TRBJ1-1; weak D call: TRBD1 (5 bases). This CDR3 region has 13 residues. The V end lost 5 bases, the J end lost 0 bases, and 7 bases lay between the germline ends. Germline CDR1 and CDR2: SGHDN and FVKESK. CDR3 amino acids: CASSLTVNTEAFF. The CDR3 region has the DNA TGTGCCAGCAGCTTGACAGTGAACACTGAAGCTTTCTTT. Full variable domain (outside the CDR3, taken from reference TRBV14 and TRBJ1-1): EAGVTQFPSHSVIEKGQTVTLRCDPISGHDNLYWYRRVMGKEIKFLLHFVKESKQDESGMPNNRFLAERTGGTYSTLKVQPAELEDSGVYFCASSLTVNTEAFFGQGTRLTVV.

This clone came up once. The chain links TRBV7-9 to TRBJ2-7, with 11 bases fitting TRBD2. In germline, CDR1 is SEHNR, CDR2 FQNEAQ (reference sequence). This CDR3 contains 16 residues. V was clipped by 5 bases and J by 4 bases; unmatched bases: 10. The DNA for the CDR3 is TGTGCCAGCAGCACTCCCCTTAGCGGGAGGGCATACGAGCAGTACTTC. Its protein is CASSTPLSGRAYEQYF.

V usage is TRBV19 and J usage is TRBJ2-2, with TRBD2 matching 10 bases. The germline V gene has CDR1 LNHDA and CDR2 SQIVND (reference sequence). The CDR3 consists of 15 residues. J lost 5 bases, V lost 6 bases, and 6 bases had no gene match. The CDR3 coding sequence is TGTGCCAGTAGAGTAGCGGGAGGTGGGACCGGGGAGCTGTTTTTT. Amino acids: CASRVAGGGTGELFF. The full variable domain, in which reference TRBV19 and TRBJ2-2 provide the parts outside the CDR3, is DGGITQSPKYLFRKEGQNVTLSCEQNLNHDAMYWYRQDPGQGLRLIYYSQIVNDFQKGDIAEGYSVSREKKESFPLTVTSAQKNPTAFYLCASRVAGGGTGELFFGEGSRLTVL.

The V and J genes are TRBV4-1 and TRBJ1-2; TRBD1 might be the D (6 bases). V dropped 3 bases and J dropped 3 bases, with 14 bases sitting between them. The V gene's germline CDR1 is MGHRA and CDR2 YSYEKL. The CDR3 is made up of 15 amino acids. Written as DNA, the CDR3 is TGCGCCAGCAGCCAGATACAGGGTGGGTACTATGGCTACACCTTC. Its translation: CASSQIQGGYYGYTF.

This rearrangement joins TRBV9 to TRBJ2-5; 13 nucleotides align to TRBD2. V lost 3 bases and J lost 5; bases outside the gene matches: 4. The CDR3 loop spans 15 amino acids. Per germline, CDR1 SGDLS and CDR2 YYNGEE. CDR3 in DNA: TGTGCCAGCAGCGGGACTAGCGGGGGTCGGGAGACCCAGTACTTC. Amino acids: CASSGTSGGRETQYF.

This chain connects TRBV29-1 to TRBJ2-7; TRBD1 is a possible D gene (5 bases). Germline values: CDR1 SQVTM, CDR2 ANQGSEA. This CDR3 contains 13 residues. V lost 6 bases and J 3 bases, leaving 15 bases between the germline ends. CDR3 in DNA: TGCAGCGTCGCACCTGACAGCCTCTACGAGCAGTACTTC. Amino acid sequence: CSVAPDSLYEQYF.

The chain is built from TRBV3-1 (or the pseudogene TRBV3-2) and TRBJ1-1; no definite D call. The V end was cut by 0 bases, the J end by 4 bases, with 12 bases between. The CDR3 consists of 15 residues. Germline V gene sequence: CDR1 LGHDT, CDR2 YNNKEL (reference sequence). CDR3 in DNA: TGTGCCAGCAGCCAAGATCACAGCCGGGGCACTGAAGCTTTCTTT. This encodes CASSQDHSRGTEAFF.

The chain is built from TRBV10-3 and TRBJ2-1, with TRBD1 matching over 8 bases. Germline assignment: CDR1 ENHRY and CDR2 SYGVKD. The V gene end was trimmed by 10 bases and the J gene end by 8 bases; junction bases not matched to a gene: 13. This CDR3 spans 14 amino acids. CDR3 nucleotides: TGTGCCACCGACGACAGGGGTTTTTCCGATGAGCAGTTCTTC. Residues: CATDDRGFSDEQFF.

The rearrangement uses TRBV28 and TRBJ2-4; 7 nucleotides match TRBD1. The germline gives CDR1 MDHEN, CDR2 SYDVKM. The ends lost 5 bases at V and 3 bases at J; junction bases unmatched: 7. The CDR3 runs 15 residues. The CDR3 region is CASSIPGQRKNIQYF. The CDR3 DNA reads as TGTGCCAGCAGTATACCGGGACAGCGCAAAAACATTCAGTACTTC.